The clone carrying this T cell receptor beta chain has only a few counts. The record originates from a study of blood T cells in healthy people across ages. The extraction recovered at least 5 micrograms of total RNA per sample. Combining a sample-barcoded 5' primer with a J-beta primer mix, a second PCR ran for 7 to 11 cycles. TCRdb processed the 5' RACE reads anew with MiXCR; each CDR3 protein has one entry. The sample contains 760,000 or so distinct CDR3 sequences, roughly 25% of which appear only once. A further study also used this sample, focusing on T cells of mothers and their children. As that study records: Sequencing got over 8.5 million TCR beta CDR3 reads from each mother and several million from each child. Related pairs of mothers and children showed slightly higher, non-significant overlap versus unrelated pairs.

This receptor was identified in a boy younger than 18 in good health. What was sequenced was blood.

The CDR3 DNA is TGCAGTGCTAGATTCCCTCCTAACTCTGGAAACACCATATATTTT. It codes for CSARFPPNSGNTIYF. The chain recombines TRBV20-1 with TRBJ1-3, with no clear D. Germline V lookup: CDR1 DFQATT, CDR2 SNEGSKA (reference sequence). Trimming took off 2 bases at V and 0 bases at J, with 11 bases between the two ends. The CDR3 has 15 residues.